These 7 T cell receptor beta chains were sequenced from one sample in a study of cytomegalovirus exposure and HLA in healthy donors. 13 Jbeta primers and 60 Vbeta primers were used for the PCR. Sequencing used immunoSEQ multiplex PCR; TCRdb keeps in-frame clones, though not all of them. The sample yields about 200,000 clones, roughly four fifths seen once. Sequences were obtained from PBMCs. The receptors stem from a woman younger than 45 in good health and CMV-seropositive.

This clone was observed a few times. The chain is built from TRBV11-3 and TRBJ2-3; D call uncertain. CDR1 is SGHNT and CDR2 is YENEEA in the germline V gene. Trimming removed 5 bases from V and 4 bases from J, with 13 bases in between. The CDR3 has 14 residues. The CDR3 is CASSAQEFADTQYF. CDR3 in DNA: TGTGCCAGCAGCGCCCAGGAATTCGCAGATACGCAGTATTTT. Full variable domain (rest looked up from reference TRBV11-3 and TRBJ2-3): EAGVVQSPRYKIIEKKQPVAFWCNPISGHNTLYWYLQNLGQGPELLIRYENEEAVDDSQLPKDRFSAERLKGVDSTLKIQPAELGDSAVYLCASSAQEFADTQYFGPGTRLTVL.

The rearrangement links TRBV5-1 to TRBJ2-5; 11 bases are a match to TRBD2. Trimming removed 2 bases from V and 1 base from J; junction bases left unmatched: 7. The CDR3 loop spans 17 amino acids. CDR1 and CDR2 (germline): SGHRS, YFSETQ. The CDR3 bases are TGCGCCAGCAGCTTTAGCGGGAGGGTCTGGCTCCAAGAGACCCAGTACTTC. This gives the protein CASSFSGRVWLQETQYF.

This clone was seen more than once but under ten times. V gene TRBV15 combines with J gene TRBJ2-7; D call uncertain. Trimming took 5 bases from V and 0 from J, leaving 14 bases between them. CDR1 and CDR2 from the germline V gene are LNHNV and YYDKDF (reference sequence). This CDR3 comprises 15 residues. CDR3 sequence (DNA): TGTGCCACCAGCGATGACTCTACCTTCTCCTACGAGCAGTACTTC. Its translation is CATSDDSTFSYEQYF.

The genes are TRBV6-6 and TRBJ2-3; D uncertain. The CDR3 loop spans 15 amino acids. The V gene's germline CDR1 is MNHNY and CDR2 SVGAGI (reference sequence). The V end was cut by 4 bases, the J end by 5 bases, with 16 bases between. CDR3 residues: CASSLPPKTGDTQYF. The CDR3 DNA reads TGTGCCAGCAGTTTACCCCCCAAGACGGGAGATACGCAGTATTTT.

The rearrangement links TRBV19 to TRBJ2-7; TRBD1 matches at 8 bases. This CDR3 has 15 amino acids. V was clipped by 4 bases and J by 3 bases; unmatched bases: 8. The germline gives CDR1 LNHDA, CDR2 SQIVND (reference sequence). This CDR3 is CASSTQDRVGYEQYF. CDR3 bases: TGTGCCAGTAGTACCCAGGACAGGGTTGGCTACGAGCAGTACTTC.

The chain combines TRBV6-5 with TRBJ2-7; 9 nucleotides align to TRBD1. Germline V gives CDR1 MNHEY, CDR2 SVGAGI. This CDR3 is 16 amino acids long. V dropped 0 bases and J dropped 3; count of bases not matched to a gene: 6. As DNA, the CDR3 is TGTGCCAGCAGTTACTCAAGACCGGGACAGGGCTACGAGCAGTACTTC. This sequence encodes CASSYSRPGQGYEQYF.

The chain carries TRBV10-2 and TRBJ1-2; 11 nucleotides align to TRBD1. Germline CDR1 and CDR2: WSHSY and SAAADI. The ends lost 7 bases at V and 4 bases at J; junction bases unmatched: 2. This CDR3 region has 13 residues. The CDR3 sequence is CASTGTGGYGYTF. In nucleotides, the CDR3 is TGCGCCAGCACGGGGACAGGGGGCTATGGCTACACCTTC.